This T cell receptor beta chain was captured by sequencing in a study of cytomegalovirus exposure and HLA in healthy donors. Study context: Per a later analysis, the roughly 670 first-cohort and 120 validation repertoires shared one platform.

This clone was seen more than once but under ten times. As yet, its antigen is unknown. The donors were part of the roughly 120-subject validation cohort, which stood apart from the approximately 670-subject first cohort. The CDR3 runs to 13 residues. Trimming cost V 6 bases and J 3 bases; bases outside gene matches: 5. Germline lookup yields CDR1 MDHEN and CDR2 SYDVKM. Study-wide points: Overall, 164 TCR beta chains were annotated as cytomegalovirus-associated.

Sequencing used immunoSEQ multiplex PCR; TCRdb keeps in-frame clones, though not all of them. The data hold fewer than 200,000 clones, with 75% to 90% observed a single time. This TCR derives from a young man in good health and CMV-seropositive. V gene TRBV28 combines with J gene TRBJ2-7; 7 bases agree with TRBD1. The sample taken for sequencing was PBMCs. The CDR3 DNA reads as TGTGCCAGCAGGACGGGACAGAACTACGAGCAGTACTTC. Protein sequence: CASRTGQNYEQYF.